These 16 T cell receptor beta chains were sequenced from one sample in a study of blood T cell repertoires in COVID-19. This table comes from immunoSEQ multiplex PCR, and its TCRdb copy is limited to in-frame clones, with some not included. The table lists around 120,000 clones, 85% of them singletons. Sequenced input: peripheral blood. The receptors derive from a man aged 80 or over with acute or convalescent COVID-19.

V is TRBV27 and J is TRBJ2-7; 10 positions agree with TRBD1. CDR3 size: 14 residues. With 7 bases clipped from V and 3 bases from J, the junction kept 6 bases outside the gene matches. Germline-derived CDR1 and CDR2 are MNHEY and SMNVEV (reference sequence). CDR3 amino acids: CASNRGQGFYEQYF. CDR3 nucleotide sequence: TGTGCCAGCAACCGGGGACAGGGGTTCTACGAGCAGTACTTC.

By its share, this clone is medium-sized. CDR3 sequence: CASSQDGTSGYNEQFF. The CDR3 region has the DNA TGTGCCAGCAGCCAAGATGGGACTAGCGGGTACAATGAGCAGTTCTTC. The J gene is TRBJ2-1, the V gene TRBV4-2; TRBD2 aligns across 12 bases. Germline values: CDR1 LGHNA, CDR2 YNFKEQ. The length of the CDR3 is 16 residues. The J segment lost 4 bases and the V segment lost 0 bases, leaving 1 base of the junction unmatched.

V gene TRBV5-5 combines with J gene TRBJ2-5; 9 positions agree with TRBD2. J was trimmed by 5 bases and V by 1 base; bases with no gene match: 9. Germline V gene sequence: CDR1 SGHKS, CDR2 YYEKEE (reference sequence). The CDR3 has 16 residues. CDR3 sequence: CASSLTGGRAGETQYF. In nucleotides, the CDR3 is TGTGCCAGCAGCTTGACAGGCGGGAGGGCCGGGGAGACCCAGTACTTC.

This CDR3 is CASSWTGSNEQFF. CDR3 bases: TGTGCCAGCAGTTGGACAGGGTCCAATGAGCAGTTCTTC. This chain joins TRBV6-5 and TRBJ2-1; TRBD1 aligns across 8 bases. In germline, CDR1 is MNHEY, CDR2 SVGAGI. The CDR3 is made up of 13 amino acids. Trimming removed 4 bases from V and 6 bases from J; junction bases left unmatched: 2.

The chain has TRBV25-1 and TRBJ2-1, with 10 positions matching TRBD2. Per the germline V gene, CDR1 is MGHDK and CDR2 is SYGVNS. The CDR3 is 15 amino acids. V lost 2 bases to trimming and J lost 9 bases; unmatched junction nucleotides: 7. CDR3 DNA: TGTGCCAGCAGTGAAGCGGCTAGCGGGGGTGGTGAGCAGTTCTTC. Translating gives CASSEAASGGGEQFF.

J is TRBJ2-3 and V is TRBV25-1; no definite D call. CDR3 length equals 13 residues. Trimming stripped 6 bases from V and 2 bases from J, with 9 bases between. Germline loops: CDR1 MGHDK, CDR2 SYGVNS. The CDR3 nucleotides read TGTGCCAGCAGGCAACAGTACACAGATACGCAGTATTTT. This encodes CASRQQYTDTQYF.

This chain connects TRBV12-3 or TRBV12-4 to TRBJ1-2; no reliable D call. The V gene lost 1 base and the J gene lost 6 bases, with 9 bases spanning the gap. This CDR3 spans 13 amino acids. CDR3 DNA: TGTGCCAGCAGTTTAGGAGGGTACGATGGCTACACCTTC. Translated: CASSLGGYDGYTF.

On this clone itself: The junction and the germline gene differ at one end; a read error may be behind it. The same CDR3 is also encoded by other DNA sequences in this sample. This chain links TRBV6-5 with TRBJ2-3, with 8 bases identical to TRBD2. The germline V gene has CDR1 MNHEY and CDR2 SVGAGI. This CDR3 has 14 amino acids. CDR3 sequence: CASSSGGGTDTQYF. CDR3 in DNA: TGTGCCAGCAGTTCGGGGGGGGGCACCGATACGCAGTATTTT.

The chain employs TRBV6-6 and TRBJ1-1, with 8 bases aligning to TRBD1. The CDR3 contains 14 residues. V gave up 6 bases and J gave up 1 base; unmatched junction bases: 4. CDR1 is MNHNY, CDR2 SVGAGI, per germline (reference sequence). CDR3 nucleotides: TGTGCCAGCAGCCCTGACAGGGGGAACACTGAAGCTTTCTTT. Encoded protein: CASSPDRGNTEAFF.

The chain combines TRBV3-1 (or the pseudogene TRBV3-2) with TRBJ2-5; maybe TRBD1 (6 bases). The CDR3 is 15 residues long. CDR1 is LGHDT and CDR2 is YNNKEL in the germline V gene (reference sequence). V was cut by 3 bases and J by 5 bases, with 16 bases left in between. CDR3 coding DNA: TGTGCCAGCAGCCATGCGACAGGTTGGGGGGAGACCCAGTACTTC. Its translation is CASSHATGWGETQYF.

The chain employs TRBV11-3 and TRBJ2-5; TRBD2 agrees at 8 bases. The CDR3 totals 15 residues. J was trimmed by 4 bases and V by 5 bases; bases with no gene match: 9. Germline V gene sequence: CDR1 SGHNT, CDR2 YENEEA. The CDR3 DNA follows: TGTGCCAGCAGCATGGGACTAGGTGTAGCAGAGACCCAGTACTTC. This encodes CASSMGLGVAETQYF.

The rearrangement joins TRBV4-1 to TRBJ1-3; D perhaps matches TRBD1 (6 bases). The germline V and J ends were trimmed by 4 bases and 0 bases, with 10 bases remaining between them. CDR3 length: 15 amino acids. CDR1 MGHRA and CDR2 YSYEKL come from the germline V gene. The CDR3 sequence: CASSLGDISGNTIYF. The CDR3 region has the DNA TGCGCCAGCAGCCTCGGGGACATCTCTGGAAACACCATATATTTT.

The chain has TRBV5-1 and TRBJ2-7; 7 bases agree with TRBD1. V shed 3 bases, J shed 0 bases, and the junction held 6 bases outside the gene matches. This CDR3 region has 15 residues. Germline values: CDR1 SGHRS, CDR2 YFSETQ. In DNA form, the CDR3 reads TGCGCCAGCAGCTCCCCGGACAGGAGCTCCTACGAGCAGTACTTC. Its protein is CASSSPDRSSYEQYF.

The CDR3 bases are TGCGCCAGCAGCTTGGACGGAGATAACACTGAAGCTTTCTTT. Amino acid sequence: CASSLDGDNTEAFF. The V call is TRBV5-1, the J call TRBJ1-1; D unclear. The CDR3 extends over 14 amino acids. From germline, CDR1 is SGHRS and CDR2 YFSETQ. Deletions cut 0 bases from V and 2 bases from J, with 8 bases between. The full variable domain, with the rest looked up from reference TRBV5-1 and TRBJ1-1, is KAGVTQTPRYLIKTRGQQVTLSCSPISGHRSVSWYQQTPGQGLQFLFEYFSETQRNKGNFPGRFSGRQFSNSRSEMNVSTLELGDSALYLCASSLDGDNTEAFFGQGTRLTVV.

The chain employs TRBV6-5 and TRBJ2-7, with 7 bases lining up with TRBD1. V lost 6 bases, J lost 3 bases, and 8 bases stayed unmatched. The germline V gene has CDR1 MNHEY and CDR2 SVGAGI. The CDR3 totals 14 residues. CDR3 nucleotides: TGTGCCAGCAGACCCAGACAGGGTAACTACGAGCAGTACTTC. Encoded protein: CASRPRQGNYEQYF.

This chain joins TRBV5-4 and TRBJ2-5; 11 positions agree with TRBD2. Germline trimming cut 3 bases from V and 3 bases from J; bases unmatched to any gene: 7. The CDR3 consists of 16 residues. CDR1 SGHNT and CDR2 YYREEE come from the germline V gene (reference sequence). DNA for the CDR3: TGTGCCAGCAGCTATGGACTAGCGGGTGGCAAAGAGACCCAGTACTTC. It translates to CASSYGLAGGKETQYF.